Listed below are T cell receptor beta chains from one sample, sequenced in a study of spatial heterogeneity in lung cancer. TCRdb processed the 5' RACE reads anew with MiXCR; each CDR3 protein has one entry. This sample carries about 36,000 distinct CDR3 sequences, approximately 8% of them seen once, and the ten largest clones take approximately 9.8%. The sample in question was PBMCs, obtained at follow-up. These receptors all stem from a male donor with early-stage non-small cell lung cancer. Both conserved end residues are part of each CDR3. Fields, in order: V gene, J gene, clone size, D gene, CDR3 DNA, CDR3 protein. D genes are given only for firm matches. A clone size is listed for some rows: how often the clone was seen (once, few, many), or a class if it is expanded.

V gene: TRBV5-1; J gene: TRBJ1-1; clone size: .; D gene: .; CDR3 DNA: TGCGCCAGCAGCTTGATACCAGCAGAAGCTTTCTTT; CDR3 protein: CASSLIPAEAFF
V gene: TRBV6-5; J gene: TRBJ1-1; clone size: many; D gene: .; CDR3 DNA: TGTGCCAGCAGTTACTCGACGGTGATGAACACTGAAGCTTTCTTT; CDR3 protein: CASSYSTVMNTEAFF
V gene: TRBV6-2/TRBV6-3; J gene: TRBJ2-2; clone size: many; D gene: TRBD1; CDR3 DNA: TGTGCCAGCAGTACCAGACAGGGGAGGTTAACCGGGGAGCTGTTTTTT; CDR3 protein: CASSTRQGRLTGELFF
V gene: TRBV12-3/TRBV12-4; J gene: TRBJ1-4; clone size: .; D gene: TRBD1; CDR3 DNA: TGTGCCAGCAGTCCCACCGGGACAGGGGAGGAGGAACTGTTTTTT; CDR3 protein: CASSPTGTGEEELFF
V gene: TRBV6-5; J gene: TRBJ2-1; clone size: many; D gene: .; CDR3 DNA: TGTGCCAGCAGTTACTCTTCGGGGAGCAGAATAGGGGAGCAGTTCTTC; CDR3 protein: CASSYSSGSRIGEQFF
V gene: TRBV20-1; J gene: TRBJ2-1; clone size: many; D gene: TRBD1; CDR3 DNA: TGCAGTGCTACAGACAGGGCCGAGCAGTTCTTC; CDR3 protein: CSATDRAEQFF
V gene: TRBV9; J gene: TRBJ2-7; clone size: many; D gene: .; CDR3 DNA: TGTGCCAGCGGGGGGCGAGGGGCCCTCCACGAGCAGTACTTC; CDR3 protein: CASGGRGALHEQYF
V gene: TRBV3-1; J gene: TRBJ1-1; clone size: many; D gene: .; CDR3 DNA: TGTGCCAGCAGCCAAGAAAGCCAGGGAGGGTGGAACACTGAAGCTTTCTTT; CDR3 protein: CASSQESQGGWNTEAFF
V gene: TRBV30; J gene: TRBJ2-1; clone size: few; D gene: .; CDR3 DNA: TGTGCCTGGAGTGCCGCCAGGGTAACCTACAATGAGCAGTTCTTC; CDR3 protein: CAWSAARVTYNEQFF
V gene: TRBV11-3; J gene: TRBJ2-2; clone size: many; D gene: TRBD1; CDR3 DNA: TGTGCCAGCAGCTCATCCGGGACAGGGCCCTTTAGGGACACCGGGGAGCTGTTTTTT; CDR3 protein: CASSSSGTGPFRDTGELFF
V gene: TRBV3-1; J gene: TRBJ1-5; clone size: few; D gene: .; CDR3 DNA: TGTGCCAGCAGCCAAAGGTCCTTCAATCAGCCCCAGCATTTT; CDR3 protein: CASSQRSFNQPQHF
V gene: TRBV2; J gene: TRBJ2-7; clone size: many; D gene: .; CDR3 DNA: TGTGCCAGCAGTGAACAGGGACGTGCCTACGAGCAGTACTTC; CDR3 protein: CASSEQGRAYEQYF
V gene: TRBV3-1; J gene: TRBJ1-1; clone size: few; D gene: .; CDR3 DNA: TGTGCCAGCAGCTACAGGCAGGGGCTGGGTACTGAAGCTTTCTTT; CDR3 protein: CASSYRQGLGTEAFF
V gene: TRBV25-1; J gene: TRBJ2-7; clone size: few; D gene: .; CDR3 DNA: TGTGCCAGCAGCTACGATTACGAGCAGTACTTC; CDR3 protein: CASSYDYEQYF
V gene: TRBV25-1; J gene: TRBJ2-5; clone size: many; D gene: TRBD1; CDR3 DNA: TGTGCCAGCAGTGGGACAGGGTTGAAGACCCAGTACTTC; CDR3 protein: CASSGTGLKTQYF
V gene: TRBV9; J gene: TRBJ2-5; clone size: many; D gene: .; CDR3 DNA: TGTGCCAGCGGGCGGGGGCTTCAAGAGACCCAGTACTTC; CDR3 protein: CASGRGLQETQYF
V gene: TRBV7-2; J gene: TRBJ2-5; clone size: many; D gene: TRBD2; CDR3 DNA: TGTGCCAGCAGCTTCCAAGCGGGGGGAGGGGAGACCCAGTACTTC; CDR3 protein: CASSFQAGGGETQYF
V gene: TRBV3-1; J gene: TRBJ2-3; clone size: many; D gene: .; CDR3 DNA: TGTGCCAGCAGCCAAGGCACGATGGGGGTGCTCACAGATACGCAGTATTTT; CDR3 protein: CASSQGTMGVLTDTQYF
V gene: TRBV21-1; J gene: TRBJ2-2; clone size: few; D gene: .; CDR3 DNA: TGTGCCAGCAGCAAGAGGGGGCTGGGCACCGGGGAGCTGTTTTTT; CDR3 protein: CASSKRGLGTGELFF
V gene: TRBV27; J gene: TRBJ2-5; clone size: many; D gene: .; CDR3 DNA: TGTGCCAGCAGTTTAGCCAGCTACCAAGAGACCCAGTACTTC; CDR3 protein: CASSLASYQETQYF
V gene: TRBV24-1; J gene: TRBJ2-3; clone size: many; D gene: .; CDR3 DNA: TGTGCCACCAGTATGGGGGGACGGAGCACAGATACGCAGTATTTT; CDR3 protein: CATSMGGRSTDTQYF
V gene: TRBV5-4; J gene: TRBJ2-2; clone size: many; D gene: .; CDR3 DNA: TGTGCCAGCAGCTTCGGGGACCTGAACACCGGGGAGCTGTTTTTT; CDR3 protein: CASSFGDLNTGELFF
V gene: TRBV5-1; J gene: TRBJ2-1; clone size: many; D gene: TRBD2; CDR3 DNA: TGCGCCAGCAGCCCCTCCCGACTAGCGGAGCAGTTCTTC; CDR3 protein: CASSPSRLAEQFF
V gene: TRBV20-1; J gene: TRBJ2-5; clone size: many; D gene: .; CDR3 DNA: TGCAGTGCTCGCCAAGAGACCCAGTACTTC; CDR3 protein: CSARQETQYF
V gene: TRBV7-9; J gene: TRBJ1-3; clone size: many; D gene: .; CDR3 DNA: TGTGCCAGCAGGCTTACAGGGAACGGGGACACCATATATTTT; CDR3 protein: CASRLTGNGDTIYF
V gene: TRBV5-6; J gene: TRBJ1-2; clone size: many; D gene: .; CDR3 DNA: TGTGCCAGCAGCATAGGACCTTATGGCTACACCTTC; CDR3 protein: CASSIGPYGYTF
V gene: TRBV19; J gene: TRBJ2-5; clone size: many; D gene: .; CDR3 DNA: TGTGCCAGTAGTCTGGGAAGAGGAGTCCAAGAGACCCAGTACTTC; CDR3 protein: CASSLGRGVQETQYF
V gene: TRBV20-1; J gene: TRBJ2-3; clone size: .; D gene: .; CDR3 DNA: TGCAGTGGTAACCCCGCCGGGACTGGGCTCTTAGATACGCAGTATTTT; CDR3 protein: CSGNPAGTGLLDTQYF
V gene: TRBV12-3/TRBV12-4; J gene: TRBJ2-2; clone size: many; D gene: .; CDR3 DNA: TGTGCCAGCAGTTTTCTCCGGGAGCTGTTTTTT; CDR3 protein: CASSFLRELFF